A single sample is the source of the 10 T cell receptor beta chains below, sequenced in a study of blood T cells in healthy people across ages. Then a second PCR, running roughly 7 to 11 cycles, was carried out with a sample-barcoded 5' primer and a J-beta primer mix. MiXCR, applied by TCRdb to the 5' RACE reads, yields one record per CDR3 protein. The data contain 800,000 to 950,000 distinct CDR3 sequences, 35% to 40% of them singletons. Material: blood. These receptors all come from a man younger than 30 in good health.

The chain joins TRBV7-2 to TRBJ1-2; maybe TRBD1 (5 bases). The germline V and J ends were trimmed by 0 bases and 2 bases, with 16 bases remaining between them. The CDR3 length is 17 residues. Per the germline V gene, CDR1 is SGHTA and CDR2 is FQGNSA. This CDR3 is CASSLAILWEGNYGYTF. The CDR3 region has the DNA TGTGCCAGCAGCTTAGCGATATTGTGGGAGGGGAACTATGGCTACACCTTC.

The rearrangement links TRBV4-3 to TRBJ2-2; 11 positions match TRBD1. The CDR3 length is 18 residues. The J segment lost 3 bases and the V segment lost 0 bases, leaving 6 bases of the junction unmatched. CDR1 is LGHNA and CDR2 is YSLEER in the germline V gene. CDR3 amino acids: CASSQDGTGGQDTGELFF. For the CDR3, the DNA is TGCGCCAGCAGCCAAGACGGGACAGGGGGGCAGGACACCGGGGAGCTGTTTTTT.

The table lists this clonotype with many counts. V is TRBV29-1 and J is TRBJ2-7, with D unresolved. Per germline, CDR1 SQVTM and CDR2 ANQGSEA. The CDR3 is 13 amino acids. Trimming took off 0 bases at V and 0 bases at J, with 6 bases between the two ends. CDR3 sequence reads: CSVEDDRSYEQYF. The CDR3 coding sequence is TGCAGCGTTGAAGACGACCGCTCCTACGAGCAGTACTTC.

This clonotype has only a few counts. The CDR3, as DNA: TGTGCCACCCGGGACATTAGGAACACTGAAGCTTTCTTT. This translates into CATRDIRNTEAFF. The rearrangement joins TRBV12-3 or TRBV12-4 to TRBJ1-1, with D possibly TRBD1 on 6 matching bases. The germline V and J ends were trimmed by 10 bases and 1 base, with 13 bases remaining between them. The CDR3 contains 13 residues.

The rearrangement joins TRBV5-1 to TRBJ1-3; 9 nucleotides line up with TRBD1. The germline gives CDR1 SGHRS, CDR2 YFSETQ. This CDR3 is built from 17 residues. V lost 3 bases to trimming and J lost 2 bases; unmatched junction nucleotides: 9. In DNA form, the CDR3 reads TGCGCCAGCAGCTCCTATACAGGGGGCTATGCTGGAAACACCATATATTTT. It translates to CASSSYTGGYAGNTIYF.

The chain has TRBV29-1 and TRBJ2-7; 10 bases match TRBD2. CDR3 length: 13 residues. J lost 0 bases, V lost 8 bases, and 4 bases had no gene match. Germline V gene sequence: CDR1 SQVTM, CDR2 ANQGSEA. The CDR3 bases are TGCAGCATTAGCGGGGGGCGCTCCTACGAGCAGTACTTC. This gives the protein CSISGGRSYEQYF.

This clonotype appeared a few times. The chain couples TRBV12-3 or TRBV12-4 to TRBJ2-5; the match to TRBD2 covers 9 bases. V shed 5 bases and J 1 base; nucleotides not matched to a gene: 8. The CDR3 consists of 16 residues. CDR3 residues: CASSPQWRGGQETQYF. CDR3 nucleotide sequence: TGTGCCAGCAGTCCCCAGTGGCGGGGGGGCCAAGAGACCCAGTACTTC.

Regarding this clonotype: A read error may produce the germline difference seen at one junction end. This chain joins TRBV7-2 and TRBJ2-5; D might be TRBD2 (5 bases). Germline CDR1 SGHTA, CDR2 FQGNSA. CDR3 length equals 15 residues. The CDR3 DNA is TGCGCCAGCAGCTTAAGGTCTAGCATCCAAGAGTCCCAGTACTTC. This encodes CASSLRSSIQESQYF.

This clonotype was seen a few times. The chain couples TRBV9 to TRBJ1-2; D is possibly TRBD1 (5 bases). The CDR3 is made up of 17 amino acids. Trimming removed 2 bases at V and 4 bases at J, with 21 bases between. The V gene's germline CDR1 is SGDLS and CDR2 YYNGEE. The CDR3 region is CASSVSYGQGQLYGYTF. The DNA for the CDR3 is TGTGCCAGCAGCGTCAGTTATGGGCAGGGCCAACTCTATGGCTACACCTTC.

The chain recombines TRBV20-1 with TRBJ2-7, with a tentative D call TRBD1 (5 bases). The germline V gene encodes CDR1 DFQATT and CDR2 SNEGSKA (reference sequence). The CDR3 is made up of 16 amino acids. V lost 3 bases, J lost 6 bases, and 24 bases lay in between. Written as DNA, the CDR3 is TGCAGTGCTAGGGGGCTTTCTTCGGACATGTTGGCCGAGCAGTACTTC. Its protein product is CSARGLSSDMLAEQYF.